This T cell receptor beta chain was captured by sequencing in a study of T-cell memory formation after mild COVID-19. TCRdb processed the 5' RACE reads anew with MiXCR; each CDR3 protein has one entry. This table has just under 550,000 distinct CDR3 sequences, roughly 21% appearing once. The table lists this clonotype with many counts. The ends lost 6 bases at V and 8 bases at J; junction bases unmatched: 6. The germline CDR1 and CDR2 sequences are MNHEY and SVGEGT. The CDR3 is 15 amino acids. This receptor was obtained from an adult woman who had mild COVID-19 (a few samples of this study predate the infection). Cell type and time point are not known. Sequencing was performed on PBMCs or a T cell subset sorted from them (not recorded which). The gene calls are TRBV6-2 or TRBV6-3 and TRBJ2-1; 14 nucleotides match TRBD2. The CDR3 DNA follows: TGTGCCAGCAGCCCTGGGACTAGCGGGAGCGATGAGCAGTTCTTC. This encodes CASSPGTSGSDEQFF.